These 17 T cell receptor beta chains were all obtained from the same sample, sequenced in a study of blood T cell repertoires in COVID-19. Clones were sequenced by immunoSEQ multiplex PCR, and TCRdb holds only the in-frame ones, with some missing. The sample consists of under 250,000 clones, approximately 85% of them appearing once. Input material: peripheral blood. These TCRs come from a woman aged 50 to 60 with active or convalescent COVID-19.

A single count supports this clone. The V gene is TRBV5-6, the J gene TRBJ2-7; the D gene is possibly TRBD2 (5 bases). CDR1 SGHDT and CDR2 YYEEEE come from the germline V gene. Trimming stripped 1 base from V and 1 base from J, with 9 bases between. The CDR3 loop spans 14 amino acids. DNA for the CDR3: TGTGCCAGCAGCTTGCGAGGGCTGTCCTACGAGCAGTACGTC. It is translated as CASSLRGLSYEQYV.

This clone was seen a single time. This chain joins TRBV5-1 and TRBJ2-3; TRBD1 matches 9 bases. V trimming: 4 bases; J trimming: 2 bases; junction bases outside the gene matches: 8. CDR3 size: 16 residues. CDR1 is SGHRS, CDR2 YFSETQ, per germline. CDR3 sequence reads: CASSLRTGVVTDTQYF. As DNA, the CDR3 is TGCGCCAGCAGCCTCAGGACAGGGGTGGTCACAGATACGCAGTATTTT.

The rearrangement uses TRBV2 and TRBJ2-7; perhaps TRBD2 as D (5 bases). The germline V gene has CDR1 SNHLY and CDR2 FYNNEI. Trimming took off 3 bases at V and 2 bases at J, with 11 bases between the two ends. CDR3 length: 14 residues. Here the CDR3 DNA reads TGTGCCAGCAGTGAGAGAGGGTCCGCCTACGAGCAGTACGTC. It encodes CASSERGSAYEQYV.

V usage is TRBV19 and J usage is TRBJ2-1; TRBD1 matches at 7 bases. In germline, CDR1 is LNHDA, CDR2 SQIVND (reference sequence). Trimming removed 1 base from V and 6 bases from J; junction bases left unmatched: 12. This CDR3 region has 17 residues. Here the CDR3 reads CASSIGLTGNRGNEQFF. CDR3 sequence (DNA): TGTGCCAGTAGTATAGGCCTGACAGGGAATAGGGGCAATGAGCAGTTCTTC.

The chain carries TRBV2 and TRBJ1-1; D is ambiguous. Trimming removed 5 bases at V and 0 bases at J, with 10 bases between. The CDR3 has 14 amino acids. Germline CDR1 reads SNHLY; CDR2 reads FYNNEI. CDR3 residues: CASSFLRLNTEAFF. The CDR3 bases are TGTGCCAGCAGTTTCCTCAGGTTGAACACTGAAGCTTTCTTT.

The chain is built from TRBV10-1 and TRBJ2-6; no reliable D call. The CDR3 extends over 14 amino acids. The germline V gene has CDR1 WNHNN and CDR2 SYGVQD (reference sequence). Trimming left V 5 bases short and J 3 bases short, with 8 bases between. CDR3 coding DNA: TGCGCCAGCAGTCTTTCGGGTGGGGCCAACGTCCTGACTTTC. This gives the protein CASSLSGGANVLTF.

This clone was detected only once. The V and J genes are TRBV5-1 and TRBJ1-1; D perhaps matches TRBD1 (5 bases). The ends were cut back, 2 bases at V and 4 bases at J, with 12 bases in the middle. This CDR3 is 14 amino acids long. Germline V lookup: CDR1 SGHRS, CDR2 YFSETQ. CDR3 protein: CASSLGVPTTEAFF. CDR3 coding DNA: TGCGCCAGCAGCTTAGGGGTCCCGACCACTGAAGCTTTCTTT.

The chain carries TRBV2 and TRBJ2-7; no definite D call. Germline lookup yields CDR1 SNHLY and CDR2 FYNNEI. Trimming cost V 3 bases and J 0 bases, with 9 bases left between them. The CDR3 has 14 amino acids. CDR3 sequence (DNA): TGTGCCAGCAGTGATTGGTCGGTCTCCTACGAGCAGTACTTC. Its protein is CASSDWSVSYEQYF.

The chain carries TRBV29-1 and TRBJ2-3; 8 bases align to TRBD2. The V and J ends lost 5 bases and 4 bases, in that order; junction bases with no gene match: 5. CDR1 is SQVTM, CDR2 ANQGSEA, per germline. The CDR3 consists of 13 residues. The CDR3 region has the DNA TGCAGCGTTCCCTTACTAGCGGCAGATACGCAGTATTTT. Its protein product is CSVPLLAADTQYF.

V is TRBV7-9 and J is TRBJ1-1; D perhaps matches TRBD1 (5 bases). Germline-derived CDR1 and CDR2 are SEHNR and FQNEAQ (reference sequence). V was shortened by 3 bases and J by 1 base, with 9 bases between the two germline ends. This CDR3 contains 14 residues. The CDR3 here is CASSFLTENTEAFF. Written as DNA, the CDR3 is TGTGCCAGCAGCTTTTTGACAGAGAACACTGAAGCTTTCTTT.

This clone was seen once. This chain uses TRBV4-2 with TRBJ2-1; TRBD2 aligns across 9 bases. V trimming: 0 bases; J trimming: 2 bases; junction bases outside the gene matches: 2. The CDR3 length is 16 residues. Germline assignment: CDR1 LGHNA and CDR2 YNFKEQ. The CDR3 nucleotides are TGTGCCAGCAGCCAAGATGTAGCGGGGGCCTACAATGAGCAGTTCTTC. Encoded protein: CASSQDVAGAYNEQFF.

This clone was seen more than once but under ten times. The chain links TRBV2 to TRBJ2-1, with 7 bases that match TRBD1. CDR1 and CDR2 from the germline V gene are SNHLY and FYNNEI. V shed 7 bases and J 0 bases; nucleotides not matched to a gene: 9. The CDR3 is made up of 16 amino acids. The DNA of the CDR3 is TGTGCCAGCAAGGACAGGACCTTCAGCTCCTACAATGAGCAGTTCTTC. Translation gives CASKDRTFSSYNEQFF.

The J gene is TRBJ2-2, the V gene TRBV28; possible D gene TRBD1, 5 bases. The CDR3 is 15 amino acids. Trimming shortened V by 6 bases and J by 6 bases, and 17 bases separated the two germline ends. Germline CDR1 MDHEN, CDR2 SYDVKM. The CDR3 nucleotides read TGTGCCAGCAGACGATCCCCAGGGATGGCCGGGGAGCTGTTTTTT. Protein product: CASRRSPGMAGELFF.

The chain carries TRBV18 and TRBJ2-1; TRBD2 matches at 13 bases. Germline V gene sequence: CDR1 KGHSH, CDR2 LQKENI. V shed 3 bases, J shed 9 bases, and the junction held 2 bases outside the gene matches. The CDR3 extends over 14 amino acids. The CDR3 protein is CASSPGLAGTEQFF. CDR3 nucleotide sequence: TGTGCCAGCTCACCGGGACTAGCGGGGACTGAGCAGTTCTTC.

V and J are TRBV7-9 and TRBJ1-4; D gene unclear. Germline V lookup: CDR1 SEHNR, CDR2 FQNEAQ (reference sequence). V was pared by 5 bases and J by 0 bases, with 7 bases between. CDR3 size: 14 residues. The CDR3: CASSPGATNEKLFF. CDR3 DNA sequence: TGTGCCAGCAGCCCGGGTGCAACTAATGAAAAACTGTTTTTT.

The chain couples TRBV7-9 to TRBJ2-5, with 12 bases fitting TRBD2. The CDR3 extends over 16 amino acids. Trimming took 4 bases from V and 4 from J; bases not matched to a gene: 7. From germline, CDR1 is SEHNR and CDR2 FQNEAQ (reference sequence). This CDR3 is CASSSGLAGISETQYF. In DNA form, the CDR3 reads TGTGCCAGCAGCTCCGGACTAGCGGGAATATCAGAGACCCAGTACTTC.

The chain is built from TRBV15 and TRBJ2-2; 8 bases fit TRBD1. This CDR3 has 20 residues. The germline CDR1 and CDR2 sequences are LNHNV and YYDKDF (reference sequence). Losses at the gene ends were 3 bases for V and 1 base for J; bases not matched to a gene: 16. CDR3 bases: TGTGCCACCAGCAGCGACTACCCGCATTGGACAGGGAGGAACACCGGGGAGCTGTTTTTT. Encoded protein: CATSSDYPHWTGRNTGELFF.